The T cell receptor (beta chain) under discussion was sequenced for a study of CD8 T cells in ankylosing spondylitis (dated by TCRdb to the late 2010s). Broadly, across the study: The study set out to find disease-linked TCR variants by profiling T cell receptor beta repertoires in ankylosing spondylitis patients and healthy donors. Peripheral blood was sampled, and synovial fluid was also collected from ankylosing spondylitis patients. The full study cohort was made up of 25 ankylosing spondylitis patients and 108 healthy donors.

This clonotype was seen many times. The antigen it binds to is not known. No clone much larger than this one lies a single base away; base qualities are absent. Trimming takes 6 bases off V and 4 bases off J; junction bases not matched to a gene: 6. The CDR3, cysteine through phenylalanine, is 14 amino acids long. The sequence is cut down to CDR3 DNA, 42 bases in frame from base 1. CDR1 and CDR2 (MNHNS, SASEGT) derive from the germline V gene. The sequencing machine was an Illumina HiSeq 2500. Quantitative 5'-RACE with molecular barcodes was used to prepare TCR beta libraries. In the paper's pipeline: A new computational method, built on a probabilistic model of VDJ rearrangement, was used to identify disease-linked TCR variants. TCRdb reran the public reads through fastp at Q25 and MiXCR, keeping productive beta chains. Duplicate CDR3 protein sequences are folded into a single record with the most common DNA and genes. What appears here as the V and J calls and clone size reflects TCRdb's work, not the paper's. The sample table contains 450,000 to 550,000 distinct CDR3 sequences; only one count was recorded for roughly 5.2% of them. Approximately 3.5% of the sample goes to the ten largest clones.

Beyond this particular receptor, the publication reports: Significant enrichment of the disease-linked clones was reported in matched synovial fluid samples from ankylosing spondylitis patients. Some TCR beta motif variants had previously been reported in synovial fluid and blood of reactive arthritis patients, which suggested common disease-initiation mechanisms. A TCR beta motif made up of fewer than 10 highly homologous amino acid variants appeared to be characteristic of blood from ankylosing spondylitis patients. A CD8+ phenotype was shown by the disease-linked clones, which were found at relatively low frequencies in peripheral blood.

Here the chain combines TRBV6-1 and TRBJ2-7, with 10 middle bases fitting TRBD1. The source of this sequence is a male donor with ankylosing spondylitis. The sample consisted of blood, either unsorted or a sorted T cell fraction (not recorded which). CDR3 protein: CASRPGTGEYEQYF. The DNA is as follows: TGTGCCAGCAGACCCGGGACAGGGGAGTACGAGCAGTACTTC.